This T cell receptor beta chain came from a study of human T cells and chemical hapten exposure. Unseparated into fractions, whole blood served as the source from which total RNA was extracted. The study used a library that attached unique molecular identifiers to individual cDNA molecules. Original handling: A per-sample median of 95,638 TCRs was observed, with counts ranging from about 20,000 to 750,000. TCRdb passed the 5' RACE reads through MiXCR, listing each CDR3 protein once. The V and J calls, along with clone size, are taken from TCRdb and not from the paper's own processing. The data show about 140,000 distinct CDR3 sequences, roughly 4.1% seen once. Germline V gene data show CDR1 as DFQATT and CDR2 as SNEGSKA (reference sequence). V shed 5 bases and J shed 0 bases, with 25 bases lying between them. The CDR3 runs to 18 residues. This clonotype was recorded many times. As yet, its antigen is unknown.

Study-wide findings and caveats: The number of TCRs over 1 in 1000 frequency stayed unchanged after DPC.

The chain employs TRBV20-1 and TRBJ1-2; maybe TRBD1 (6 bases). The source is a female donor in good health. The CDR3 here is CSAFPDRFSIASNYGYTF. The CDR3 nucleotides read TGCAGTGCTTTCCCAGACAGGTTTTCTATCGCTTCTAACTATGGCTACACCTTC.